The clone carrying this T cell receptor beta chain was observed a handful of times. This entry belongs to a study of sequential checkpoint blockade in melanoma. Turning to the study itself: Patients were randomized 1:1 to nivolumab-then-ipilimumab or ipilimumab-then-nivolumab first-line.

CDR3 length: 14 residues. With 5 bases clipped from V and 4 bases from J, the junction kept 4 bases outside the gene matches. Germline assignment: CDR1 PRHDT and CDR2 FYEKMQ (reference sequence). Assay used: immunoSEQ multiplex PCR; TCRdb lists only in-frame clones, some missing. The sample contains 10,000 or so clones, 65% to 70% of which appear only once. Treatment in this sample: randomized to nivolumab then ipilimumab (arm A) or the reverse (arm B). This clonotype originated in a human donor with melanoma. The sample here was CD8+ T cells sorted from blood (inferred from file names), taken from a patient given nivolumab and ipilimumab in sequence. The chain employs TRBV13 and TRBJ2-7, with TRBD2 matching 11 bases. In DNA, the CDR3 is TGTGCCAGCAGCCCGGGACTAGCGGAGTACGAGCAGTACTTC. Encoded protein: CASSPGLAEYEQYF. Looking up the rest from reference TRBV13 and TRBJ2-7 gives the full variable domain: AAGVIQSPRHLIKEKRETATLKCYPIPRHDTVYWYQQGPGQDPQFLISFYEKMQSDKGSIPDRFSAQQFSDYHSELNMSSLELGDSALYFCASSPGLAEYEQYFGPGTRLTVT.